A selection of T cell receptor beta chains follows, all from one sample in a study of neurological immune-mediated disorders. TCRdb called the 5' RACE reads again in MiXCR, with one record for every CDR3 protein. The sample has approximately 100,000 distinct CDR3 sequences; around 3.4% are singletons. The source material was PBMCs. The receptors here all came from a woman between 18 and 30 years old with multiple sclerosis. Both conserved end residues are part of each CDR3. D genes are given only for firm matches. Clone size is given for some rows only: seen once, a few or many times, or a class if the clone is expanded.

CDR3aa: CASSRAFGEGNQPQHF
CDR3nt: TGTGCCAGCTCACGCGCTTTCGGGGAAGGCAATCAGCCCCAGCATTTT
j_gene: TRBJ1-5
len: 16
abundance: many
v_gene: TRBV18
d_gene: .

CDR3aa: CASTGQGYSPLHF
CDR3nt: TGCGCCAGCACGGGACAGGGTTATTCACCCCTCCACTTT
j_gene: TRBJ1-6
len: 13
abundance: many
v_gene: TRBV4-3
d_gene: TRBD1

CDR3aa: CSATSVRGGYNEQFF
CDR3nt: TGCAGTGCTACCTCCGTGCGCGGGGGGTACAATGAGCAGTTCTTC
j_gene: TRBJ2-1
len: 15
abundance: many
v_gene: TRBV20-1
d_gene: TRBD2

CDR3aa: CASRDWGLADSYEQYF
CDR3nt: TGCGCCAGCAGGGATTGGGGACTAGCGGATTCCTACGAGCAGTACTTC
j_gene: TRBJ2-7
len: 16
abundance: many
v_gene: TRBV5-1
d_gene: TRBD2

CDR3aa: CASSQVGGSPGNQPQHF
CDR3nt: TGTGCCAGCAGCCAAGTCGGAGGGAGTCCGGGAAATCAGCCCCAGCATTTT
j_gene: TRBJ1-5
len: 17
abundance: many
v_gene: TRBV3-1
d_gene: .

CDR3aa: CASSFSSGWDIQYF
CDR3nt: TGTGCCAGCAGCTTCAGTAGCGGGTGGGACATTCAGTACTTC
j_gene: TRBJ2-4
len: 14
abundance: many
v_gene: TRBV9
d_gene: TRBD2

CDR3aa: CASSLWGNTQYF
CDR3nt: TGTGCCAGCAGCTTGTGGGGAAATACGCAGTATTTT
j_gene: TRBJ2-3
len: 12
abundance: many
v_gene: TRBV5-5
d_gene: .

CDR3aa: CSASLLGSSYEQYF
CDR3nt: TGCAGTGCTAGTCTTCTAGGCTCCTCCTACGAGCAGTACTTC
j_gene: TRBJ2-7
len: 14
abundance: many
v_gene: TRBV20-1
d_gene: .

CDR3aa: CASRSERAPGFIEQFF
CDR3nt: TGTGCCAGCAGAAGCGAGCGGGCCCCAGGGTTCATTGAGCAGTTCTTC
j_gene: TRBJ2-1
len: 16
abundance: many
v_gene: TRBV28
d_gene: .

CDR3aa: CASSLAHRGQPQHF
CDR3nt: TGTGCCAGCAGCTTGGCCCATCGGGGGCAGCCCCAGCATTTT
j_gene: TRBJ1-5
len: 14
abundance: many
v_gene: TRBV5-6
d_gene: .

CDR3aa: CASSSKQGTNTGELFF
CDR3nt: TGTGCCAGCAGTTCGAAACAGGGAACGAACACCGGGGAGCTGTTTTTT
j_gene: TRBJ2-2
len: 16
abundance: many
v_gene: TRBV6-6
d_gene: .

CDR3aa: CSAGNPTGYEQYF
CDR3nt: TGCAGTGCTGGGAACCCTACAGGGTACGAGCAGTACTTC
j_gene: TRBJ2-7
len: 13
abundance: many
v_gene: TRBV20-1
d_gene: .

CDR3aa: CASSLTGGYNEQFF
CDR3nt: TGCGCCAGCAGCTTGACAGGGGGATACAATGAGCAGTTCTTC
j_gene: TRBJ2-1
len: 14
abundance: many
v_gene: TRBV5-1
d_gene: TRBD1

CDR3aa: CSVGAGEGYGYTF
CDR3nt: TGCAGCGTTGGGGCAGGGGAGGGCTATGGCTACACCTTC
j_gene: TRBJ1-2
len: 13
abundance: many
v_gene: TRBV29-1
d_gene: .

CDR3aa: CASSEWRTGPFGYTF
CDR3nt: TGTGCCAGCAGTGAGTGGAGGACAGGGCCTTTTGGCTACACCTTC
j_gene: TRBJ1-2
len: 15
abundance: many
v_gene: TRBV25-1
d_gene: TRBD1

CDR3aa: CSARVRGRGNTEAFF
CDR3nt: TGCAGTGCTAGAGTCAGGGGGAGGGGGAACACTGAAGCTTTCTTT
j_gene: TRBJ1-1
len: 15
abundance: many
v_gene: TRBV20-1
d_gene: TRBD1

CDR3aa: CSGLSNYGYTF
CDR3nt: TGCAGCGGGCTTTCTAACTATGGCTACACCTTC
j_gene: TRBJ1-2
len: 11
abundance: many
v_gene: TRBV29-1
d_gene: .

CDR3aa: CATSYFETQYF
CDR3nt: TGTGCCACCAGCTATTTCGAGACCCAGTACTTC
j_gene: TRBJ2-5
len: 11
abundance: many
v_gene: TRBV15
d_gene: .

CDR3aa: CASSQGLGKGTEAFF
CDR3nt: TGCGCCAGCAGCCAAGGCCTGGGGAAGGGCACTGAAGCTTTCTTT
j_gene: TRBJ1-1
len: 15
abundance: many
v_gene: TRBV4-3
d_gene: .

CDR3aa: CTSSFGGRASYEQYF
CDR3nt: TGTACCAGCAGTTTCGGCGGGAGGGCGTCCTACGAGCAGTACTTC
j_gene: TRBJ2-7
len: 15
abundance: .
v_gene: TRBV12-3/TRBV12-4
d_gene: TRBD2

CDR3aa: CATSRDLVGQHLTF
CDR3nt: TGTGCCACCAGCAGAGATTTAGTTGGACAGCATCTTACCTTC
j_gene: TRBJ1-2
len: 14
abundance: many
v_gene: TRBV15
d_gene: .

CDR3aa: CASSLDLADYEQYF
CDR3nt: TGTGCCAGCAGCTTGGATCTAGCGGACTACGAGCAGTACTTC
j_gene: TRBJ2-7
len: 14
abundance: .
v_gene: TRBV5-5
d_gene: TRBD2

CDR3aa: CASRPSTASYEQYF
CDR3nt: TGTGCCAGCAGACCAAGCACAGCTTCCTACGAGCAGTACTTC
j_gene: TRBJ2-7
len: 14
abundance: many
v_gene: TRBV14
d_gene: .

CDR3aa: CASSLWDRDQPQHF
CDR3nt: TGTGCCAGCAGTTTATGGGACAGGGATCAGCCCCAGCATTTT
j_gene: TRBJ1-5
len: 14
abundance: many
v_gene: TRBV12-3/TRBV12-4
d_gene: TRBD1

CDR3aa: CSARDLMRGAQETQYF
CDR3nt: TGCAGTGCTAGAGATCTAATGCGGGGGGCGCAAGAGACCCAGTACTTC
j_gene: TRBJ2-5
len: 16
abundance: many
v_gene: TRBV20-1
d_gene: TRBD2

CDR3aa: CASSLTAGGADRGWEQFF
CDR3nt: TGTGCCAGCAGCCTCACCGCCGGGGGGGCGGATCGCGGGTGGGAGCAGTTCTTC
j_gene: TRBJ2-1
len: 18
abundance: many
v_gene: TRBV7-9
d_gene: TRBD2

CDR3aa: CSARGGISEQYF
CDR3nt: TGCAGTGCTAGAGGGGGCATTTCCGAGCAGTACTTC
j_gene: TRBJ2-7
len: 12
abundance: .
v_gene: TRBV20-1
d_gene: .

CDR3aa: CASSLEASREEQFF
CDR3nt: TGTGCCAGCAGCCTAGAGGCATCTAGGGAAGAGCAGTTCTTC
j_gene: TRBJ2-1
len: 14
abundance: many
v_gene: TRBV7-2
d_gene: .

CDR3aa: CASSFINRQETQYF
CDR3nt: TGTGCCAGCAGTTTCATCAATCGGCAAGAGACCCAGTACTTC
j_gene: TRBJ2-5
len: 14
abundance: many
v_gene: TRBV28
d_gene: .

CDR3aa: CASSLDPGSSEKLFF
CDR3nt: TGTGCCAGCAGCTTAGATCCGGGCTCGAGTGAAAAACTGTTTTTT
j_gene: TRBJ1-4
len: 15
abundance: few
v_gene: TRBV7-6
d_gene: .

CDR3aa: CASSLTYSGTGTGDEKLFF
CDR3nt: TGCGCCAGCAGCTTGACTTACTCCGGGACAGGAACCGGGGATGAAAAACTGTTTTTT
j_gene: TRBJ1-4
len: 19
abundance: many
v_gene: TRBV5-1
d_gene: TRBD1

CDR3aa: CASSSYNRGNEQFF
CDR3nt: TGTGCCAGCAGCTCATATAACAGGGGGAATGAGCAGTTCTTC
j_gene: TRBJ2-1
len: 14
abundance: many
v_gene: TRBV7-9
d_gene: TRBD1

CDR3aa: CSAGDGGRTEAFF
CDR3nt: TGCAGTGCTGGGGACGGTGGGAGGACTGAAGCTTTCTTT
j_gene: TRBJ1-1
len: 13
abundance: many
v_gene: TRBV20-1
d_gene: .

CDR3aa: CASRDPRGVHNEQFF
CDR3nt: TGTGCCAGCAGGGACCCACGCGGGGTTCACAATGAGCAGTTCTTC
j_gene: TRBJ2-1
len: 15
abundance: many
v_gene: TRBV28
d_gene: .

CDR3aa: CSASSPSGNEQFF
CDR3nt: TGCAGTGCTAGCTCCCCGAGCGGCAATGAGCAGTTCTTC
j_gene: TRBJ2-1
len: 13
abundance: many
v_gene: TRBV20-1
d_gene: .

CDR3aa: CASSSSSGREKDTQYF
CDR3nt: TGTGCCAGCAGCTCGAGTAGCGGGAGGGAGAAAGATACGCAGTATTTT
j_gene: TRBJ2-3
len: 16
abundance: .
v_gene: TRBV7-9
d_gene: TRBD2

CDR3aa: CASSSNLLAGTDTQYF
CDR3nt: TGCGCCAGCAGCTCCAACCTTCTAGCGGGCACAGATACGCAGTATTTT
j_gene: TRBJ2-3
len: 16
abundance: .
v_gene: TRBV5-1
d_gene: TRBD2

CDR3aa: CASSLLGQGRPDEQFF
CDR3nt: TGCGCCAGCAGCTTGTTAGGACAGGGAAGGCCTGATGAGCAGTTCTTC
j_gene: TRBJ2-1
len: 16
abundance: many
v_gene: TRBV5-1
d_gene: TRBD1

CDR3aa: CSVGGNAEAFF
CDR3nt: TGCAGCGTTGGGGGGAACGCTGAAGCTTTCTTT
j_gene: TRBJ1-1
len: 11
abundance: many
v_gene: TRBV29-1
d_gene: .

CDR3aa: CASSLGSGGAIDTQYF
CDR3nt: TGCGCCAGCAGCTTGGGTAGCGGGGGGGCGATAGATACGCAGTATTTT
j_gene: TRBJ2-3
len: 16
abundance: many
v_gene: TRBV5-1
d_gene: TRBD2

CDR3aa: CASSEGGAPAAAQYF
CDR3nt: TGTGCCAGCAGTGAGGGGGGGGCCCCGGCTGCGGCGCAGTATTTT
j_gene: TRBJ2-3
len: 15
abundance: many
v_gene: TRBV2
d_gene: .

CDR3aa: CASSPDPGGNIQYF
CDR3nt: TGCGCCAGCAGCCCAGATCCGGGGGGAAACATTCAGTACTTC
j_gene: TRBJ2-4
len: 14
abundance: many
v_gene: TRBV5-1
d_gene: TRBD2

CDR3aa: CASSPPGTGGTDTQYF
CDR3nt: TGTGCCAGCAGCCCACCCGGGACAGGGGGGACAGATACGCAGTATTTT
j_gene: TRBJ2-3
len: 16
abundance: few
v_gene: TRBV7-9
d_gene: TRBD1

CDR3aa: CASRFETSGWNTGELFF
CDR3nt: TGTGCCAGCAGATTTGAGACTAGCGGGTGGAACACCGGGGAGCTGTTTTTT
j_gene: TRBJ2-2
len: 17
abundance: many
v_gene: TRBV12-3/TRBV12-4
d_gene: TRBD2

CDR3aa: CAISESSVTGFGGYTF
CDR3nt: TGTGCCATCAGTGAGTCGTCGGTTACAGGGTTCGGTGGCTACACCTTC
j_gene: TRBJ1-2
len: 16
abundance: many
v_gene: TRBV10-3
d_gene: .

CDR3aa: CASRTGLAGGPGTDTQYF
CDR3nt: TGCGCCAGCAGGACGGGACTAGCGGGGGGGCCGGGCACAGATACGCAGTATTTT
j_gene: TRBJ2-3
len: 18
abundance: many
v_gene: TRBV5-1
d_gene: TRBD2

CDR3aa: CSARQDSVQYF
CDR3nt: TGCAGTGCTCGACAGGACTCGGTTCAGTACTTC
j_gene: TRBJ2-4
len: 11
abundance: .
v_gene: TRBV20-1
d_gene: .

CDR3aa: CASSLREGGEKLFF
CDR3nt: TGCGCCAGCAGCTTGAGGGAGGGCGGTGAAAAACTGTTTTTT
j_gene: TRBJ1-4
len: 14
abundance: many
v_gene: TRBV5-1
d_gene: .

CDR3aa: CASSSRDSQETQYF
CDR3nt: TGCGCCAGCAGCTCCCGGGACAGCCAAGAGACCCAGTACTTC
j_gene: TRBJ2-5
len: 14
abundance: many
v_gene: TRBV5-1
d_gene: TRBD1

CDR3aa: CASSPADRGETQYF
CDR3nt: TGTGCCAGCTCACCAGCCGACAGGGGTGAGACCCAGTACTTC
j_gene: TRBJ2-5
len: 14
abundance: few
v_gene: TRBV18
d_gene: TRBD1

CDR3aa: CSARLQGQGYTF
CDR3nt: TGCAGTGCACGCCTTCAGGGACAAGGCTACACCTTC
j_gene: TRBJ1-2
len: 12
abundance: many
v_gene: TRBV20-1
d_gene: .

CDR3aa: CASSFVHTNTEAFF
CDR3nt: TGTGCCAGCAGCTTCGTACACACGAACACTGAAGCTTTCTTT
j_gene: TRBJ1-1
len: 14
abundance: many
v_gene: TRBV7-2
d_gene: .

CDR3aa: CASRKVALQETQYF
CDR3nt: TGCGCCAGCAGAAAGGTAGCATTACAAGAGACCCAGTACTTC
j_gene: TRBJ2-5
len: 14
abundance: many
v_gene: TRBV5-1
d_gene: .

CDR3aa: CASSLSGNTIYF
CDR3nt: TGTGCCAGCAGCTTGTCTGGAAACACCATATATTTT
j_gene: TRBJ1-3
len: 12
abundance: many
v_gene: TRBV5-6
d_gene: .

CDR3aa: CSARDPGGELVYEQYF
CDR3nt: TGCAGTGCTAGAGATCCAGGTGGGGAGTTAGTGTACGAGCAGTACTTC
j_gene: TRBJ2-7
len: 16
abundance: many
v_gene: TRBV20-1
d_gene: .

CDR3aa: CASSDWQVGANVLTF
CDR3nt: TGCGCCAGCAGTGATTGGCAGGTTGGGGCCAACGTCCTGACTTTC
j_gene: TRBJ2-6
len: 15
abundance: many
v_gene: TRBV10-2
d_gene: .

CDR3aa: CASSLQGARDIQYF
CDR3nt: TGTGCCAGCAGTTTGCAGGGGGCGCGGGACATTCAGTACTTC
j_gene: TRBJ2-4
len: 14
abundance: many
v_gene: TRBV28
d_gene: TRBD1